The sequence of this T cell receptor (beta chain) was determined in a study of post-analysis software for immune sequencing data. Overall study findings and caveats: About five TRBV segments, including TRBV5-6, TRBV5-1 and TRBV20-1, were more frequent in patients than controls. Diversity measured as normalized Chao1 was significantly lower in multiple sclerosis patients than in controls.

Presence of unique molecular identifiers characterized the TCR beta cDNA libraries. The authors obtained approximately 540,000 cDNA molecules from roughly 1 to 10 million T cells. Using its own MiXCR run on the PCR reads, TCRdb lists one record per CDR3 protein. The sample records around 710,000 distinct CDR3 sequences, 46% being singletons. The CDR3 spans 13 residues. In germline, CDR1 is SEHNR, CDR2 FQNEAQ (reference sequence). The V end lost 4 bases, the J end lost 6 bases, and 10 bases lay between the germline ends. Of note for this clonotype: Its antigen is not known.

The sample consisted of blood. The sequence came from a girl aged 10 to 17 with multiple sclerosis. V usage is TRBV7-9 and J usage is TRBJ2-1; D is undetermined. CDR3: CASSSPLPNEQFF. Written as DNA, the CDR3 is TGTGCCAGCAGCTCCCCTTTGCCCAATGAGCAGTTCTTC.